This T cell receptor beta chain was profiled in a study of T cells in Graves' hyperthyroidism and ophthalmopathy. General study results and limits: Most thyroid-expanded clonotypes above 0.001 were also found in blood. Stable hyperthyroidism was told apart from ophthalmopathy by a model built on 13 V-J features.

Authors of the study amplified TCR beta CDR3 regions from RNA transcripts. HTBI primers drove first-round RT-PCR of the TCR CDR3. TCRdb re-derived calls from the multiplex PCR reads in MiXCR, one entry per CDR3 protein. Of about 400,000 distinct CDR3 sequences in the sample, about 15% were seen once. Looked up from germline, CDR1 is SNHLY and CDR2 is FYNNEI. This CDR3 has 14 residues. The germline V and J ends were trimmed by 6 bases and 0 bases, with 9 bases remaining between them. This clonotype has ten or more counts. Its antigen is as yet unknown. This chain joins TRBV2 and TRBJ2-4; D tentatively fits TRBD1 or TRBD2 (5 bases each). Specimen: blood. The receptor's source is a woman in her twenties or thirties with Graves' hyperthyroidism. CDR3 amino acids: CASRAGTAKNIQYF. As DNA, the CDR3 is TGTGCCAGCAGGGCCGGGACAGCCAAAAACATTCAGTACTTC.